This T cell receptor (beta chain) was captured in a study of cytomegalovirus exposure and HLA in healthy donors. Between the trimmed V and J ends, which lost 1 base and 6 bases, there was a span of 4 bases. CDR1 and CDR2 (germline): SEHNR, FQNEAQ (reference sequence). The CDR3 contains 12 residues. PCR primers comprised 60 Vbeta and 13 Jbeta primers. Repertoires were generated with immunoSEQ multiplex PCR, while TCRdb's copy carries only in-frame clones and drops some. The table records 130,000 or so clones, approximately 79% of them present only once. This sequence originates from a man aged 25 to 40 in good health and CMV-seronegative. The V gene is TRBV7-9, the J gene TRBJ1-3; D unclear. Sequenced sample: PBMCs. For the CDR3, the DNA is TGTGCCAGCAGCTTAGTTCTAAACACCATATATTTT. Protein sequence: CASSLVLNTIYF.